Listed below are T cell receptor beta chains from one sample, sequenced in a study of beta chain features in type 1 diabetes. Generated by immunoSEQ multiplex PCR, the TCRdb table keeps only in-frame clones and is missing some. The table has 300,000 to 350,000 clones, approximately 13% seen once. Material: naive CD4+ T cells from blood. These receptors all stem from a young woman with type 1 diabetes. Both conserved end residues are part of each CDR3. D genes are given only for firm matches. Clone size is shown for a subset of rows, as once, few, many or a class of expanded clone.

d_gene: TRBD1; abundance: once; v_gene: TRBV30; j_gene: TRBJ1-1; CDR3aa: CAWSRQGPGEAFF; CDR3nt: TGTGCCTGGAGCCGACAGGGGCCAGGGGAAGCTTTCTTT
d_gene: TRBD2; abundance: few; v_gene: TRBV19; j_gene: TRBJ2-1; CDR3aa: CASSVTSGRRDEQFF; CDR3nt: TGTGCCAGTAGTGTGACTAGCGGGAGGAGGGATGAGCAGTTCTTC
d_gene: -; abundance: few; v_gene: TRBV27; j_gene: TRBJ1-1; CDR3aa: CASSPRPPQAYTEAFF; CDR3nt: TGTGCCAGCAGTCCTAGGCCCCCACAAGCCTACACTGAAGCTTTCTTT
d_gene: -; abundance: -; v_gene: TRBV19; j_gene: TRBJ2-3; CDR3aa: CASSFTSPDTQYF; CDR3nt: TGTGCCAGTAGTTTCACTAGTCCAGATACGCAGTATTTT
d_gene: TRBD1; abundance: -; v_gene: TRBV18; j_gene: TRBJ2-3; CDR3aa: CASSPPTGVDTQYF; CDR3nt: TGTGCCAGCTCACCACCTACAGGGGTCGATACGCAGTATTTT
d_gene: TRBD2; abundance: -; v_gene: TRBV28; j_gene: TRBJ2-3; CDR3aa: CASSSPRGGSGSHTDTQYF; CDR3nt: TGTGCCAGCAGTTCCCCCCGGGGGGGTAGCGGGTCACACACAGATACGCAGTATTTT
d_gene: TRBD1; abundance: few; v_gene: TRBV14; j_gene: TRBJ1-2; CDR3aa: CASSPGTAAYGYTF; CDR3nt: TGTGCCAGCAGCCCTGGGACAGCTGCCTATGGCTACACCTTC
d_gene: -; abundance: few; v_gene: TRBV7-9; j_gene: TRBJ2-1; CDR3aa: CASSVVGGRVNEQFF; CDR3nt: TGTGCCAGCAGCGTGGTCGGAGGAAGGGTCAATGAGCAGTTCTTC
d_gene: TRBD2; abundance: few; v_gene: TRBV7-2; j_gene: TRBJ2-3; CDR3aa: CASSPGGRTDTQYF; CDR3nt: TGTGCCAGCAGCCCCGGCGGGAGAACAGATACGCAGTATTTT
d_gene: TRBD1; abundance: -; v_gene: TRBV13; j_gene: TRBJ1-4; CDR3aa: CASSSNRGTNEKLFF; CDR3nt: TGTGCCAGCAGCTCAAACAGGGGCACTAATGAAAAACTGTTTTTT
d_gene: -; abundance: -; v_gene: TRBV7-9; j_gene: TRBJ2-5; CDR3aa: CASSLGHNIQETQYF; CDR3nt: TGTGCCAGCAGCTTAGGCCACAATATCCAAGAGACCCAGTACTTC
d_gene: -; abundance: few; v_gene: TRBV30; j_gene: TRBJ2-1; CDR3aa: CAWIGRGFDEQFF; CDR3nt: TGTGCCTGGATTGGTAGGGGGTTCGATGAGCAGTTCTTC
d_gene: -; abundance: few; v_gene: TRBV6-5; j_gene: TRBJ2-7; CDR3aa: CASSYSGASPYEQYF; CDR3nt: TGTGCCAGCAGTTACTCAGGGGCCAGCCCCTACGAGCAGTACTTC
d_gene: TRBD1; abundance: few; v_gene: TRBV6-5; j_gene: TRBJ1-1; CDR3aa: CASSRQGGNTEAFF; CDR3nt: TGTGCCAGCAGCAGACAGGGTGGGAACACTGAAGCTTTCTTT
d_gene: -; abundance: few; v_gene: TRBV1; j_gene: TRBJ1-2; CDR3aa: CTSSHQTADGYTF; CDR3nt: TGCACCAGCAGCCACCAAACAGCAGATGGCTACACCTTC
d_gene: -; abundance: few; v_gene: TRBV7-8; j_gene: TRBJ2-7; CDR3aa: CASSSDAGGRIRYEQYF; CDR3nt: TGTGCCAGCAGCTCCGACGCCGGGGGGCGCATTCGCTACGAGCAGTACTTC
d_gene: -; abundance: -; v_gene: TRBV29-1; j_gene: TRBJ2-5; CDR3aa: CSVAAGQETQYF; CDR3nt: TGCAGCGTTGCGGCCGGGCAAGAGACCCAGTACTTC
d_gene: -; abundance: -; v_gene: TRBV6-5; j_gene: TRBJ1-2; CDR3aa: CASSYSLAQTYGYTF; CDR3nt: TGTGCCAGCAGTTACTCGTTGGCCCAGACATATGGCTACACCTTC
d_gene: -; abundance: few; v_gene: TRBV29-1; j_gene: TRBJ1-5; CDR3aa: CSVRGGSNQPQHF; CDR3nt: TGCAGCGTTCGGGGGGGGAGCAATCAGCCCCAGCATTTT
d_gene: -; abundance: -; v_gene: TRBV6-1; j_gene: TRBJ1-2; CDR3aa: CASSEALRHIYGYTF; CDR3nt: TGTGCCAGCAGTGAAGCGCTTCGACACATCTATGGCTACACCTTC
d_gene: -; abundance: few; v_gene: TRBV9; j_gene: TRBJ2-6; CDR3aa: CASSASGSGANVLTF; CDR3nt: TGTGCCAGCAGCGCCTCAGGGTCTGGGGCCAACGTCCTGACTTTC
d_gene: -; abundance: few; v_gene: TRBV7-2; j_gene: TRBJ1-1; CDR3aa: CASRGEGTEAFF; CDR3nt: TGTGCCAGCAGGGGGGAGGGCACTGAAGCTTTCTTT
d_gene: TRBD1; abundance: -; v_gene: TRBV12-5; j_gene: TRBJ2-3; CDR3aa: CASGGGGWGTDTQYF; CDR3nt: TGTGCTAGTGGAGGGGGCGGTTGGGGAACAGATACGCAGTATTTT
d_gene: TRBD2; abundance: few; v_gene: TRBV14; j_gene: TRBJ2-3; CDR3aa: CASSLRLAGTDTQYF; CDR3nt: TGTGCCAGCAGCCTACGACTAGCGGGGACAGATACGCAGTATTTT
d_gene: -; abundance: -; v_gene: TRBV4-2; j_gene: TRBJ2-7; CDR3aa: CASSPSSYEQYF; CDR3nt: TGTGCCAGCAGCCCGAGCTCCTACGAGCAGTACTTC
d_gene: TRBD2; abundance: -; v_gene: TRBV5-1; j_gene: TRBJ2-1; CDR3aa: CASSITSGAYNEQFF; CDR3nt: TGCGCCAGCAGCATCACTAGCGGGGCCTACAATGAGCAGTTCTTC
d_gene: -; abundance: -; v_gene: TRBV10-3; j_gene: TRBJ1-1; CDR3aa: CAISEPTGRNTEAFF; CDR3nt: TGTGCCATCAGTGAGCCCACAGGGAGGAACACTGAAGCTTTCTTT
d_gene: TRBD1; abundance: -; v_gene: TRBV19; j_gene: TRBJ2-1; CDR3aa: CASSIRPGQAGSYNEQFF; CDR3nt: TGTGCCAGTAGTATTCGACCCGGACAGGCAGGCTCCTACAATGAGCAGTTCTTC
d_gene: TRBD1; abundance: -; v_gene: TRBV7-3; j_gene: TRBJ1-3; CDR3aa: CASSLEGADTIYF; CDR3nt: TGTGCCAGCAGCTTAGAGGGGGCAGACACCATATATTTT
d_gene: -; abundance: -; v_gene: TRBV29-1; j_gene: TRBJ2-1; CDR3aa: CSAAGTTEYQFF; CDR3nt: TGCAGCGCGGCCGGGACAACCGAGTATCAGTTCTTC
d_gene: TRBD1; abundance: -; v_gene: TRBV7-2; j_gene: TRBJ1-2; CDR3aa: CASSLKAGGDYGYTF; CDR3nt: TGTGCCAGCAGCTTAAAGGCAGGGGGCGACTATGGCTACACCTTC
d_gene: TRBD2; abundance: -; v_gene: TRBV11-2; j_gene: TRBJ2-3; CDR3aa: CASSTRLAGGDTQYF; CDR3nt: TGTGCCAGCAGCACCCGACTAGCCGGAGGAGATACGCAGTATTTT
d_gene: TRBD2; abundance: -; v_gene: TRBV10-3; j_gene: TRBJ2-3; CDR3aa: CATALSGSGADTQYF; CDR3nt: TGTGCCACCGCCCTTAGCGGGAGTGGGGCAGATACGCAGTATTTT
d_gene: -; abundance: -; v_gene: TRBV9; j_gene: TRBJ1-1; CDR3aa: CASSGGTFRGNTEAFF; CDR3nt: TGTGCCAGCAGCGGGGGGACTTTTCGGGGGAACACTGAAGCTTTCTTT
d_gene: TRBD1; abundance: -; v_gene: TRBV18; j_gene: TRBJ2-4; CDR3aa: CASSPLTGEDIQYF; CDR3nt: TGTGCCAGCTCACCTCTGACAGGGGAAGACATTCAGTACTTC
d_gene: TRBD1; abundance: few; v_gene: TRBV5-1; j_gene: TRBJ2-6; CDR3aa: CASMTGGLKGANVLTF; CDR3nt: TGCGCCAGCATGACAGGGGGTCTGAAAGGGGCCAACGTCCTGACTTTC